This T cell receptor (beta chain) was sequenced in a study of Ad26.COV2.S vaccination and SARS-CoV-2 variants. General study results and limits: The study found similar non-spike TCR breadth in vaccine and placebo recipients.

In regard to this clone: As yet, its antigen is unknown. The germline gene is not matched at one end of the junction; a read error may be the cause.

There are 14 residues in the CDR3. CDR1 and CDR2 from the germline V gene are MNHNY and SVGAGI (reference sequence). Specified treatment: 15 to 20 received Ad26.COV2.S at low or high dose, single or two shots; about five received placebo; per-sample allocation not given. Collection of the samples took place on day 63 after the first injection of vaccine or placebo. Sequenced by immunoSEQ multiplex PCR; TCRdb stores in-frame clones only, minus some. The sample lists about 350,000 clones; around 84% were seen once. This chain links TRBV6-6 with TRBJ1-3, with TRBD1 matching over 7 bases. This TCR derives from a person aged 18-60 years who received the Ad26.COV2.S COVID-19 vaccine or a placebo. This sample comprised peripheral blood, obtained in a trial of Ad26.COV2.S vaccine versus placebo. CDR3 bases: TGTGCCAGCACCGAGCGGCAGGGGGGAATCACCATATATTTT. Translated, it gives CASTERQGGITIYF.